Below are 32 T cell receptor beta chains sequenced from a single sample in a study of technical replicates of blood from several donors. The assay was immunoSEQ multiplex PCR, and TCRdb's table has in-frame clones only and misses some. This table holds tens of thousands of clones, approximately 90% found once. The material sequenced was T cells isolated from PBMCs. The receptors derive from a human donor in good health.

The chain employs TRBV28 and TRBJ2-2, with 10 bases identical to TRBD1. The germline gives CDR1 MDHEN, CDR2 SYDVKM. Unmatched junction bases numbered 9, after V lost 3 bases and J lost 5 bases. The CDR3 loop spans 17 amino acids. The CDR3 sequence: CASSFLGQGKGTGELFF. The DNA of the CDR3 is TGTGCCAGCAGTTTCTTGGGACAGGGGAAGGGGACCGGGGAGCTGTTTTTT.

V is TRBV5-6 and J is TRBJ1-2; the D gene is possibly TRBD1 (6 bases). Per the germline V gene, CDR1 is SGHDT and CDR2 is YYEEEE. The CDR3 length is 13 residues. V was trimmed by 6 bases and J by 5 bases, leaving 14 bases between them. The CDR3 DNA reads as TGTGCCAGCACAGGGGCACAGCGTTATGGCTACACCTTC. Translated, it gives CASTGAQRYGYTF.

The rearrangement links TRBV7-9 to TRBJ1-2; D uncertain. V was shortened by 1 base and J by 6 bases, with 9 bases between the two germline ends. The CDR3 loop spans 13 amino acids. Germline CDR1 and CDR2: SEHNR and FQNEAQ (reference sequence). The CDR3 here is CASSLGPVDGYTF. The CDR3 bases are TGTGCCAGCAGCTTAGGCCCAGTTGATGGCTACACCTTC.

The genes are TRBV19 and TRBJ1-4; D is unclear. CDR3 length: 14 amino acids. V was cut by 6 bases and J by 4 bases, with 12 bases left in between. Germline V lookup: CDR1 LNHDA, CDR2 SQIVND (reference sequence). CDR3 loop: CASRYGQYNEKLFF. For the CDR3, the DNA is TGTGCCAGTAGATATGGGCAGTATAATGAAAAACTGTTTTTT.

V and J are TRBV11-2 and TRBJ2-3; D is possibly TRBD2 (6 bases). The V and J ends lost 1 base and 4 bases respectively, with 15 bases between them. The CDR3 is made up of 16 amino acids. Germline loops: CDR1 SGHAT, CDR2 FQNNGV. The CDR3 here is CASSLARVGLADTQYF. CDR3 DNA: TGTGCCAGCAGCTTAGCCAGGGTGGGACTCGCAGATACGCAGTATTTT.

The CDR3, as DNA: TGTGCCAGCATCACAAGTTCCTACGAGCAGTACTTC. Encoded protein: CASITSSYEQYF. The chain combines TRBV2 with TRBJ2-7; D unresolved. V lost 7 bases, J lost 1 base, and 8 bases lay in between. CDR1 and CDR2 from the germline V gene are SNHLY and FYNNEI. The CDR3 extends over 12 amino acids.

The V and J genes are TRBV7-9 and TRBJ1-1; 7 nucleotides line up with TRBD1. The germline CDR1 and CDR2 sequences are SEHNR and FQNEAQ (reference sequence). V shed 3 bases, J shed 1 base, and the junction held 5 bases outside the gene matches. The CDR3 has 15 residues. The CDR3 loop is CASSFPTGKNTEAFF. DNA of the CDR3: TGTGCCAGCAGCTTCCCGACAGGGAAGAACACTGAAGCTTTCTTT.

The V and J genes are TRBV6-6 and TRBJ2-3; D is perhaps TRBD1 (5 bases). Germline V gives CDR1 MNHNY, CDR2 SVGAGI (reference sequence). The germline V and J ends were trimmed by 5 bases and 6 bases, with 9 bases remaining between them. This CDR3 is built from 12 residues. CDR3 in DNA: TGTGCCAGCAGTAACTACAGGGATACGCAGTATTTT. Protein sequence: CASSNYRDTQYF.

The chain couples TRBV18 to TRBJ2-7; D is unclear. The germline V gene has CDR1 KGHSH and CDR2 LQKENI. V dropped 2 bases and J dropped 3 bases, with 17 bases sitting between them. The length of the CDR3 is 16 residues. The CDR3 DNA follows: TGTGCCAGCTCACCAATTTCGAAATCACAGAACTACGAGCAGTACTTC. As protein: CASSPISKSQNYEQYF. Drawing the rest from reference TRBV18 and TRBJ2-7, the complete variable domain is NAGVMQNPRHLVRRRGQEARLRCSPMKGHSHVYWYRQLPEEGLKFMVYLQKENIIDESGMPKERFSAEFPKEGPSILRIQQVVRGDSAAYFCASSPISKSQNYEQYFGPGTRLTVT.

The rearrangement uses TRBV19 and TRBJ2-7; no clear D. This CDR3 region has 11 residues. V was trimmed by 5 bases and J by 7 bases, leaving 9 bases between them. CDR1 is LNHDA and CDR2 is SQIVND in the germline V gene (reference sequence). Here the CDR3 DNA reads TGTGCCAGTAGTGACAATTCGGAGCAGTACTTC. Encoded protein: CASSDNSEQYF. The variable domain in full, with the rest retrieved from reference TRBV19 and TRBJ2-7, is DGGITQSPKYLFRKEGQNVTLSCEQNLNHDAMYWYRQDPGQGLRLIYYSQIVNDFQKGDIAEGYSVSREKKESFPLTVTSAQKNPTAFYLCASSDNSEQYFGPGTRLTVT.

The rearrangement uses TRBV7-9 and TRBJ1-1, with 8 positions matching TRBD1. Germline trimming cut 7 bases from V and 2 bases from J; bases unmatched to any gene: 6. This CDR3 has 14 amino acids. Germline CDR1 and CDR2: SEHNR and FQNEAQ (reference sequence). CDR3 sequence reads: CASTSGQENTEAFF. In DNA, the CDR3 is TGTGCCAGCACGTCGGGACAGGAAAACACTGAAGCTTTCTTT.

CDR3: CASSIEGTLYNEQFF. The DNA of the CDR3 is TGTGCCAGTAGTATAGAAGGGACACTCTACAATGAGCAGTTCTTC. V usage is TRBV19 and J usage is TRBJ2-1; possible D gene TRBD1, 6 bases. V gave up 0 bases and J gave up 3 bases, with 9 bases separating them. The germline gives CDR1 LNHDA, CDR2 SQIVND (reference sequence). There are 15 residues in the CDR3. The whole variable domain, filled in from reference TRBV19 and TRBJ2-1, reads DGGITQSPKYLFRKEGQNVTLSCEQNLNHDAMYWYRQDPGQGLRLIYYSQIVNDFQKGDIAEGYSVSREKKESFPLTVTSAQKNPTAFYLCASSIEGTLYNEQFFGPGTRLTVL.

The J gene is TRBJ2-5, the V gene TRBV9; 8 bases fit TRBD1. V shed 5 bases, J shed 2 bases, and the junction held 11 bases outside the gene matches. CDR1 and CDR2 from the germline V gene are SGDLS and YYNGEE. CDR3 length: 16 residues. DNA of the CDR3: TGTGCCAGCAGTGACAAGGTACAGGGGGAGCAAGAGACCCAGTACTTC. It is translated as CASSDKVQGEQETQYF. Full variable domain (missing parts from reference TRBV9 and TRBJ2-5): DSGVTQTPKHLITATGQRVTLRCSPRSGDLSVYWYQQSLDQGLQFLIQYYNGEERAKGNILERFSAQQFPDLHSELNLSSLELGDSALYFCASSDKVQGEQETQYFGPGTRLLVL.

J is TRBJ1-2 and V is TRBV18, with D uncertain. Germline V gene lookup returns CDR1 KGHSH and CDR2 LQKENI. V lost 6 bases and J lost 8, with 10 bases in between. The CDR3 runs 11 residues. CDR3 sequence reads: CASSPNEGYTF. The CDR3 nucleotides read TGTGCCAGCTCGCCTAACGAAGGCTACACCTTC.

The chain employs TRBV28 and TRBJ2-7; a possible D gene is TRBD1 (5 bases). The CDR3 length is 14 residues. Deletions cut 5 bases from V and 0 bases from J, with 11 bases between. Germline V gene lookup returns CDR1 MDHEN and CDR2 SYDVKM. The CDR3 sequence: CASSPRQSSYEQYF. The DNA for the CDR3 is TGTGCCAGCAGTCCCAGACAGAGCTCCTACGAGCAGTACTTC. The full variable domain, with the rest looked up from reference TRBV28 and TRBJ2-7, is DVKVTQSSRYLVKRTGEKVFLECVQDMDHENMFWYRQDPGLGLRLIYFSYDVKMKEKGDIPEGYSVSREKKERFSLILESASTNQTSMYLCASSPRQSSYEQYFGPGTRLTVT.

The rearrangement joins TRBV18 to TRBJ1-5; no definite D call. V lost 6 bases to trimming and J lost 7 bases, with 10 bases between them. Germline V gene data show CDR1 as KGHSH and CDR2 as LQKENI. This CDR3 is built from 12 residues. CDR3 nucleotide sequence: TGTGCCAGCTCGCTCCCGGAGCAGCCCCAGCATTTT. Amino acids: CASSLPEQPQHF. Full variable domain (missing parts from reference TRBV18 and TRBJ1-5): NAGVMQNPRHLVRRRGQEARLRCSPMKGHSHVYWYRQLPEEGLKFMVYLQKENIIDESGMPKERFSAEFPKEGPSILRIQQVVRGDSAAYFCASSLPEQPQHFGDGTRLSIL.

This clone has more than one count but fewer than ten. The genes are TRBV6-6 and TRBJ1-5; possible D gene TRBD1, 5 bases. V was pared by 10 bases and J by 4 bases, with 17 bases between. The CDR3 sequence is 14 residues long. In germline, CDR1 is MNHNY, CDR2 SVGAGI (reference sequence). The CDR3 DNA follows: TGTGCCATCAACACCCCAGGGCTGAATCAGCCCCAGCATTTT. Amino acids: CAINTPGLNQPQHF.

The chain has TRBV6-1 and TRBJ2-3; 7 positions match TRBD2. Per the germline V gene, CDR1 is MNHNS and CDR2 is SASEGT. The J segment lost 2 bases and the V segment lost 4 bases, leaving 6 bases of the junction unmatched. This CDR3 is 15 amino acids long. CDR3 sequence (DNA): TGTGCCAGCAGTGGGGCGGGAGTTACCACAGATACGCAGTATTTT. Translated: CASSGAGVTTDTQYF.

The genes are TRBV28 and TRBJ1-2, with 9 bases aligning to TRBD1. CDR3 length: 16 amino acids. CDR1 and CDR2 (germline): MDHEN, SYDVKM. V lost 6 bases to trimming and J lost 8 bases; unmatched junction nucleotides: 16. CDR3 region: CASSSPGQGIGSGYTF. CDR3 nucleotide sequence: TGTGCCAGCAGCTCACCGGGACAGGGTATCGGAAGCGGCTACACCTTC.

The J gene is TRBJ2-2, the V gene TRBV18, with 9 bases fitting TRBD1. V lost 0 bases and J lost 1; bases outside the gene matches: 3. This CDR3 spans 17 amino acids. Germline CDR1 KGHSH, CDR2 LQKENI. CDR3 protein: CASSPPRTGVNTGELFF. In DNA form, the CDR3 reads TGTGCCAGCTCACCACCCAGGACAGGGGTGAACACCGGGGAGCTGTTTTTT.

This clone has only a few counts. The chain carries TRBV9 and TRBJ1-1, with D tentatively TRBD1 (6 bases). The CDR3 has 18 residues. V lost 3 bases, J lost 0 bases, and 21 bases lay in between. CDR1 is SGDLS, CDR2 YYNGEE, per germline. CDR3 protein: CASSGRALATGLNTEAFF. The DNA for the CDR3 is TGTGCCAGCAGCGGAAGGGCTTTAGCGACAGGATTGAACACTGAAGCTTTCTTT.

The chain links TRBV29-1 to TRBJ2-2; tentative D call: TRBD1 (6 bases). V was shortened by 4 bases and J by 7 bases, with 16 bases between the two germline ends. Germline V gene sequence: CDR1 SQVTM, CDR2 ANQGSEA. The CDR3 spans 14 residues. The DNA for the CDR3 is TGCAGCGTTGTCTTCAGGGGCAGTAGCGGGGAGCTGTTTTTT. This codes for CSVVFRGSSGELFF.

The V and J genes are TRBV9 and TRBJ2-2; 11 bases align to TRBD2. CDR3 length equals 20 residues. The germline V gene has CDR1 SGDLS and CDR2 YYNGEE. The junction had 12 bases not matched to a gene; V was cut back by 0 bases and J by 2 bases. CDR3 bases: TGTGCCAGCAGCGTAGGGCTTTGGCTGGGACTAGCGGCAAACACCGGGGAGCTGTTTTTT. Protein product: CASSVGLWLGLAANTGELFF. The full variable domain, in which reference TRBV9 and TRBJ2-2 provide the parts outside the CDR3, is DSGVTQTPKHLITATGQRVTLRCSPRSGDLSVYWYQQSLDQGLQFLIQYYNGEERAKGNILERFSAQQFPDLHSELNLSSLELGDSALYFCASSVGLWLGLAANTGELFFGEGSRLTVL.

V is TRBV7-8 and J is TRBJ1-2, with 8 bases fitting TRBD1. CDR3 length: 15 amino acids. V shed 3 bases and J 2 bases; nucleotides not matched to a gene: 5. Germline V gene sequence: CDR1 SGHVS, CDR2 FQNEAQ. The CDR3 protein is CASSFRRTGNYGYTF. CDR3 DNA: TGTGCCAGCAGCTTTAGGCGGACAGGGAACTATGGCTACACCTTC.

The V gene is TRBV5-4, the J gene TRBJ1-1; 7 nucleotides line up with TRBD1. The CDR3 spans 15 residues. The germline V gene encodes CDR1 SGHNT and CDR2 YYREEE (reference sequence). Unmatched junction bases numbered 10, after V lost 4 bases and J lost 4 bases. CDR3 sequence: CASSLWTGWGTEAFF. The DNA of the CDR3 is TGTGCCAGCAGCCTATGGACAGGATGGGGCACTGAAGCTTTCTTT.

This clone occurred a few times. V usage is TRBV19 and J usage is TRBJ1-5, with 8 bases identical to TRBD1. CDR1 and CDR2 (germline): LNHDA, SQIVND (reference sequence). V lost 4 bases to trimming and J lost 4 bases; unmatched junction nucleotides: 3. The CDR3 extends over 14 amino acids. The CDR3 nucleotides are TGTGCCAGTAGTACTCGACAGGGGAATCAGCCCCAGCATTTT. It codes for CASSTRQGNQPQHF. Complete variable domain (other parts from reference TRBV19 and TRBJ1-5): DGGITQSPKYLFRKEGQNVTLSCEQNLNHDAMYWYRQDPGQGLRLIYYSQIVNDFQKGDIAEGYSVSREKKESFPLTVTSAQKNPTAFYLCASSTRQGNQPQHFGDGTRLSIL.

The chain has TRBV11-2 and TRBJ2-7; 10 bases line up with TRBD1. The CDR3 covers 16 residues. Per the germline V gene, CDR1 is SGHAT and CDR2 is FQNNGV. J lost 3 bases, V lost 5 bases, and 10 bases had no gene match. The CDR3: CASSLLGDRGIYEQYF. The CDR3, as DNA: TGTGCCAGCAGCCTCCTAGGGGACAGGGGAATCTACGAGCAGTACTTC.

This chain joins TRBV4-1 and TRBJ1-2, with D perhaps matching TRBD1 (5 bases). In germline, CDR1 is MGHRA, CDR2 YSYEKL. The ends were cut back, 1 base at V and 0 bases at J, with 6 bases in the middle. CDR3 length equals 14 residues. Here the CDR3 reads CASSQGQTNYGYTF. The CDR3 DNA sequence: TGCGCCAGCAGCCAAGGACAGACTAACTATGGCTACACCTTC.

The rearrangement joins TRBV5-6 to TRBJ2-3, with a weak D call TRBD2 (6 bases). Per the germline V gene, CDR1 is SGHDT and CDR2 is YYEEEE. V was shortened by 2 bases and J by 4 bases, with 17 bases between the two germline ends. This CDR3 spans 16 amino acids. Here the CDR3 DNA reads TGTGCCAGCAGCTTTTACGGGGGACCAGGGCCAGATACGCAGTATTTT. It encodes CASSFYGGPGPDTQYF.

CDR3 nucleotide sequence: TGTGCCAGCAGTTTCCCAGCTAACTATGGCTACACCTTC. This codes for CASSFPANYGYTF. V and J are TRBV28 and TRBJ1-2, with D hard to call. The CDR3 has 13 residues. Germline CDR1 and CDR2: MDHEN and SYDVKM. The ends were cut back, 3 bases at V and 0 bases at J, with 5 bases in the middle.

The chain is built from TRBV28 and TRBJ2-7, with TRBD2 identical over 11 bases. V shed 8 bases and J 2 bases; nucleotides not matched to a gene: 5. The CDR3 loop spans 14 amino acids. The germline V gene encodes CDR1 MDHEN and CDR2 SYDVKM. CDR3 sequence (DNA): TGTGCCAGCGTATTAGCGGGAGGGCCCTACGAGCAGTACTTC. It codes for CASVLAGGPYEQYF.

The chain recombines TRBV27 with TRBJ2-1; TRBD2 matches 13 bases. The germline V gene has CDR1 MNHEY and CDR2 SMNVEV (reference sequence). The ends lost 7 bases at V and 6 bases at J; junction bases unmatched: 6. There are 15 residues in the CDR3. CDR3 loop: CASTPGTSGTNEQFF. DNA of the CDR3: TGTGCCAGCACCCCAGGGACTAGCGGGACCAATGAGCAGTTCTTC.